Here is one T cell receptor (beta chain) with its context. Its antigen is as yet unknown. Germline V CDR1 and CDR2: LNHNV, YYDKDF (reference sequence). CDR3 length: 16 residues. V shed 1 base and J 0 bases; nucleotides not matched to a gene: 5. The data belong to a study of regulatory T cells in long-lasting Graves disease. Study-level background: The antithyroid drugs taken by newly diagnosed Graves' patients had been used for under 3 months.

Study outcomes and limitations: Peripheral blood was the sole material, not thyroid tissue.

Time point of the sample: newly diagnosed GD, antithyroid drugs for less than 3 months. PBMCs were the source of the RNA used for TCR sequencing. Arm-PCR of CDR3 regions and iRepertoire HTBI primers were used to build TCR beta libraries. Authors' data handling: Sequenced samples collectively carried under 75 TRBV and some 15 TRBJ segments. TCRdb ran MiXCR on the multiplex PCR reads and lists one entry per CDR3 protein. TCRdb, rather than the study authors, made the V and J calls. The sample has a few hundred thousand distinct CDR3 sequences, over 15% seen once. This same sample was also part of a study on T cells in Graves' hyperthyroidism and ophthalmopathy.

This specimen consisted of peripheral blood mononuclear cells (PBMCs), obtained at new diagnosis, from a patient treated with antithyroid drugs. The V call is TRBV15, the J call TRBJ1-1; the match to TRBD1 covers 7 bases. The TCR was taken from a man in his forties with Graves disease. The CDR3 spells CATSRGDRTVNTEAFF. The CDR3 nucleotides are TGTGCCACCAGCAGAGGGGACAGAACCGTGAACACTGAAGCTTTCTTT.